The rows below give T cell receptor beta chains drawn from one sample of a study of T-cell reconstitution after alpha-beta-depleted transplantation in children. Each CDR3 protein is one row after TCRdb ran MiXCR on the PCR reads. The sample consists of 550,000 to 600,000 distinct CDR3 sequences, approximately 22% of them appearing once. The starting material was PBMCs, mostly from graft donor cells, obtained 360 days after TCRalphabeta/CD19-depleted stem cell transplant. The receptors shown here come from a boy in the first two years of life who had a stem cell transplant for acute myeloid leukemia, so the T cells may come from the graft donor. Both conserved end residues are part of each CDR3. A D gene is named only where the DNA matches it firmly. Some rows mark clone size as missing; the rest say once, few, many or name a class of expanded clone.

clone_size: .; v_call: TRBV21-1; d_call: .; j_call: TRBJ2-4; cdr3_aa: CASSAPGQGYENIQYF; cdr3_nt: TGTGCCAGCAGCGCCCCGGGACAGGGATATGAAAACATTCAGTACTTC
clone_size: many; v_call: TRBV20-1; d_call: TRBD1; j_call: TRBJ1-6; cdr3_aa: CSAWTGGSYNSPLHF; cdr3_nt: TGCAGTGCGTGGACAGGGGGCTCCTATAATTCACCCCTCCACTTT
clone_size: few; v_call: TRBV7-2; d_call: .; j_call: TRBJ1-6; cdr3_aa: CASSQRQSSYNSPLHF; cdr3_nt: TGTGCCAGCAGCCAACGACAGAGCTCCTATAATTCACCCCTCCACTTT
clone_size: .; v_call: TRBV6-1; d_call: TRBD1; j_call: TRBJ1-3; cdr3_aa: CASSLDRDGRRNTIYF; cdr3_nt: TGTGCCAGCAGCCTGGACAGGGACGGGCGGCGAAACACCATATATTTT
clone_size: .; v_call: TRBV18; d_call: .; j_call: TRBJ2-1; cdr3_aa: CASSPSRDLYNEQFF; cdr3_nt: TGTGCCAGCTCTCCGTCCCGGGACTTGTACAATGAGCAGTTCTTC
clone_size: few; v_call: TRBV5-5; d_call: TRBD2; j_call: TRBJ2-3; cdr3_aa: CASSFTRGGGTDTQYF; cdr3_nt: TGTGCCAGCAGCTTTACGCGGGGGGGTGGTACAGATACGCAGTATTTT
clone_size: few; v_call: TRBV20-1; d_call: .; j_call: TRBJ1-1; cdr3_aa: CSARVEQENTEAFF; cdr3_nt: TGCAGTGCTAGAGTTGAACAGGAAAACACTGAAGCTTTCTTT
clone_size: many; v_call: TRBV25-1; d_call: .; j_call: TRBJ2-7; cdr3_aa: CASMNSYEQYF; cdr3_nt: TGTGCCAGCATGAACTCCTACGAGCAGTACTTC
clone_size: few; v_call: TRBV10-2; d_call: TRBD1; j_call: TRBJ2-7; cdr3_aa: CASSEGGRGYYEQYF; cdr3_nt: TGCGCCAGCAGTGAAGGGGGCAGGGGGTACTACGAGCAGTACTTC
clone_size: .; v_call: TRBV5-1; d_call: .; j_call: TRBJ2-2; cdr3_aa: CASSLGYSGELFF; cdr3_nt: TGCGCCAGCAGCTTGGGTTACTCCGGGGAGCTGTTTTTT
clone_size: few; v_call: TRBV5-1; d_call: .; j_call: TRBJ2-3; cdr3_aa: CASSLTGSPLTDTQYF; cdr3_nt: TGCGCCAGCAGCTTGACAGGATCGCCCCTCACAGATACGCAGTATTTT
clone_size: .; v_call: TRBV20-1; d_call: .; j_call: TRBJ1-1; cdr3_aa: CSAVKEAGNTEAFF; cdr3_nt: TGCAGTGCTGTAAAAGAGGCGGGGAACACTGAAGCTTTCTTT
clone_size: many; v_call: TRBV7-2; d_call: TRBD2; j_call: TRBJ2-5; cdr3_aa: CASSWTSGGVETQYF; cdr3_nt: TGTGCCAGCAGCTGGACATCCGGGGGGGTAGAGACCCAGTACTTC
clone_size: few; v_call: TRBV12-3/TRBV12-4; d_call: .; j_call: TRBJ2-3; cdr3_aa: CASSLAAATQYF; cdr3_nt: TGTGCCAGCAGTTTAGCGGCTGCGACGCAGTATTTT
clone_size: .; v_call: TRBV10-3; d_call: .; j_call: TRBJ2-3; cdr3_aa: CAISESRSFLDTQYF; cdr3_nt: TGTGCCATCAGTGAGTCGAGGTCGTTCTTAGATACGCAGTATTTT
clone_size: .; v_call: TRBV11-2; d_call: TRBD1; j_call: TRBJ1-5; cdr3_aa: CASSLGSGMGQGTRNQPQHF; cdr3_nt: TGTGCCAGCAGCTTAGGTTCTGGAATGGGACAGGGTACACGCAATCAGCCCCAGCATTTT
clone_size: .; v_call: TRBV20-1; d_call: .; j_call: TRBJ2-7; cdr3_aa: CSARRLGTYEQYF; cdr3_nt: TGCAGTGCCCGACGGCTGGGCACCTACGAGCAGTACTTC
clone_size: .; v_call: TRBV11-3; d_call: .; j_call: TRBJ2-3; cdr3_aa: CASSLGAGWSSTDTQYF; cdr3_nt: TGTGCCAGCAGCTTAGGTGCCGGGTGGTCGAGCACAGATACGCAGTATTTT
clone_size: few; v_call: TRBV6-1; d_call: TRBD1; j_call: TRBJ2-1; cdr3_aa: CASSQDRDSEQFF; cdr3_nt: TGTGCCAGCAGTCAGGACAGGGACTCTGAGCAGTTCTTC
clone_size: many; v_call: TRBV5-1; d_call: .; j_call: TRBJ2-3; cdr3_aa: CASSLGTSPDTQYF; cdr3_nt: TGCGCCAGCAGCCTTGGGACATCCCCAGATACGCAGTATTTT
clone_size: .; v_call: TRBV28; d_call: TRBD2; j_call: TRBJ2-5; cdr3_aa: CASNTGEGRQETQYF; cdr3_nt: TGTGCCAGCAATACTGGGGAGGGCAGACAAGAGACCCAGTACTTC
clone_size: many; v_call: TRBV12-3/TRBV12-4; d_call: .; j_call: TRBJ1-1; cdr3_aa: CASSSNTEAFF; cdr3_nt: TGTGCCAGCAGTTCGAACACTGAAGCTTTCTTT
clone_size: many; v_call: TRBV7-9; d_call: .; j_call: TRBJ2-1; cdr3_aa: CASSLSSDNEQFF; cdr3_nt: TGTGCCAGCAGCTTATCTAGTGACAATGAGCAGTTCTTC
clone_size: many; v_call: TRBV3-1; d_call: TRBD1; j_call: TRBJ2-2; cdr3_aa: CASSPRDRGTGELFF; cdr3_nt: TGTGCCAGCAGCCCCCGGGACAGGGGAACAGGGGAGCTGTTTTTT
clone_size: many; v_call: TRBV12-3/TRBV12-4; d_call: .; j_call: TRBJ2-1; cdr3_aa: CASSPTGGHYNEQFF; cdr3_nt: TGTGCCAGCAGCCCTACCGGGGGCCATTACAATGAGCAGTTCTTC
clone_size: .; v_call: TRBV18; d_call: .; j_call: TRBJ2-4; cdr3_aa: CASSPLSGARAKNIQYF; cdr3_nt: TGTGCCAGCTCACCACTTTCGGGAGCAAGGGCCAAAAACATTCAGTACTTC
clone_size: few; v_call: TRBV24-1; d_call: .; j_call: TRBJ2-5; cdr3_aa: CATGTIQETQYF; cdr3_nt: TGTGCCACCGGGACGATCCAAGAGACCCAGTACTTC
clone_size: .; v_call: TRBV10-1; d_call: .; j_call: TRBJ2-3; cdr3_aa: CASRGPTSTDTQYF; cdr3_nt: TGCGCCAGCAGGGGACCCACTAGCACAGATACGCAGTATTTT
clone_size: .; v_call: TRBV20-1; d_call: TRBD2; j_call: TRBJ2-7; cdr3_aa: CSATGLAGNEQYF; cdr3_nt: TGCAGTGCTACAGGACTAGCGGGAAACGAGCAGTACTTC
clone_size: many; v_call: TRBV7-8; d_call: .; j_call: TRBJ2-4; cdr3_aa: CASGVAKNIQYF; cdr3_nt: TGTGCCAGCGGAGTAGCCAAAAACATTCAGTACTTC
clone_size: few; v_call: TRBV18; d_call: .; j_call: TRBJ1-1; cdr3_aa: CASSPRGEAFF; cdr3_nt: TGTGCCAGCTCGCCCAGGGGTGAAGCTTTCTTT
clone_size: few; v_call: TRBV7-3; d_call: .; j_call: TRBJ1-1; cdr3_aa: CASSPQHGNTEAFF; cdr3_nt: TGTGCCAGCAGCCCCCAACACGGGAACACTGAAGCTTTCTTT
clone_size: .; v_call: TRBV29-1; d_call: .; j_call: TRBJ1-4; cdr3_aa: CSVKGRTNEKLFF; cdr3_nt: TGCAGCGTTAAGGGGCGAACTAATGAAAAACTGTTTTTT
clone_size: many; v_call: TRBV5-1; d_call: .; j_call: TRBJ1-5; cdr3_aa: CASSLEGSQPQHF; cdr3_nt: TGCGCCAGCAGCTTGGAGGGAAGTCAGCCCCAGCATTTT
clone_size: many; v_call: TRBV5-1; d_call: TRBD1; j_call: TRBJ1-1; cdr3_aa: CASSATGMNTEAFF; cdr3_nt: TGCGCCAGCAGCGCGACAGGGATGAACACTGAAGCTTTCTTT
clone_size: few; v_call: TRBV27; d_call: .; j_call: TRBJ2-7; cdr3_aa: CASRFRGEQYF; cdr3_nt: TGTGCCAGCAGATTCAGGGGCGAGCAGTACTTC
clone_size: many; v_call: TRBV6-1; d_call: TRBD2; j_call: TRBJ2-5; cdr3_aa: CASTGRLAGGQETQYF; cdr3_nt: TGTGCCAGCACTGGGCGACTAGCGGGGGGACAAGAGACCCAGTACTTC
clone_size: .; v_call: TRBV6-1; d_call: .; j_call: TRBJ2-4; cdr3_aa: CATSVLGSLAKNIQYF; cdr3_nt: TGTGCCACCTCCGTGTTAGGGAGCCTAGCCAAAAACATTCAGTACTTC
clone_size: many; v_call: TRBV15; d_call: TRBD2; j_call: TRBJ2-5; cdr3_aa: CATSRRGLGETQYF; cdr3_nt: TGTGCCACCAGCAGGCGGGGGTTGGGAGAGACCCAGTACTTC
clone_size: few; v_call: TRBV7-2; d_call: TRBD1; j_call: TRBJ2-1; cdr3_aa: CASTRDRAIDEQFF; cdr3_nt: TGTGCCAGCACCCGGGACAGAGCTATAGATGAGCAGTTCTTC
clone_size: many; v_call: TRBV6-1; d_call: .; j_call: TRBJ2-2; cdr3_aa: CASRGQANTGELFF; cdr3_nt: TGCGCCAGCAGAGGTCAGGCGAACACCGGGGAGCTGTTTTTT
clone_size: many; v_call: TRBV7-2; d_call: .; j_call: TRBJ2-3; cdr3_aa: CASSLAHPWASEQITDTQYF; cdr3_nt: TGTGCCAGCAGCTTAGCTCATCCCTGGGCTAGCGAACAGATCACAGATACGCAGTATTTT
clone_size: .; v_call: TRBV20-1; d_call: .; j_call: TRBJ2-3; cdr3_aa: CSATPYLATHETDTQYF; cdr3_nt: TGCAGTGCGACTCCCTACCTAGCGACTCATGAAACAGATACGCAGTATTTT
clone_size: .; v_call: TRBV20-1; d_call: TRBD1; j_call: TRBJ2-5; cdr3_aa: CSALRDRETQYF; cdr3_nt: TGCAGTGCACTCCGGGACAGAGAGACCCAGTACTTC
clone_size: .; v_call: TRBV6-1; d_call: TRBD2; j_call: TRBJ2-5; cdr3_aa: CASKSRTRGQETQYF; cdr3_nt: TGTGCCAGCAAGAGTCGGACTAGAGGCCAAGAGACCCAGTACTTC
clone_size: .; v_call: TRBV7-9; d_call: .; j_call: TRBJ2-7; cdr3_aa: CASSFRPGSPYEQYF; cdr3_nt: TGTGCCAGCAGCTTCAGACCAGGGAGCCCCTACGAGCAGTACTTC
clone_size: few; v_call: TRBV5-1; d_call: .; j_call: TRBJ2-3; cdr3_aa: CASSLIPLATDTQYF; cdr3_nt: TGCGCCAGCAGCCTCATACCCCTAGCGACAGATACGCAGTATTTT
clone_size: few; v_call: TRBV5-5; d_call: .; j_call: TRBJ1-1; cdr3_aa: CASSLWPRPQRSGEAFF; cdr3_nt: TGTGCCAGCAGCTTGTGGCCTAGGCCCCAGAGGAGTGGTGAAGCTTTCTTT
clone_size: many; v_call: TRBV9; d_call: .; j_call: TRBJ2-1; cdr3_aa: CASSPPTSRKQFF; cdr3_nt: TGTGCCAGCAGCCCGCCTACGAGCCGAAAGCAGTTCTTC
clone_size: many; v_call: TRBV29-1; d_call: .; j_call: TRBJ2-1; cdr3_aa: CSVVDGSYNEQFF; cdr3_nt: TGCAGCGTTGTAGATGGAAGTTACAATGAGCAGTTCTTC
clone_size: .; v_call: TRBV11-2; d_call: TRBD1; j_call: TRBJ2-1; cdr3_aa: CASSLVQGAGEQFF; cdr3_nt: TGTGCCAGCAGCTTAGTTCAGGGGGCAGGGGAGCAGTTCTTC
clone_size: few; v_call: TRBV18; d_call: TRBD1; j_call: TRBJ2-5; cdr3_aa: CASSQSKGQPKETQYF; cdr3_nt: TGTGCCAGCTCCCAAAGCAAGGGACAGCCGAAAGAGACCCAGTACTTC
clone_size: many; v_call: TRBV7-2; d_call: .; j_call: TRBJ2-7; cdr3_aa: CASSFRGDPKEQYF; cdr3_nt: TGTGCCAGCAGCTTCCGCGGGGACCCTAAGGAGCAGTACTTC